What follows are 18 T cell receptor beta chains derived from one specimen sequenced in a study of early T cells in non-severe SARS-CoV-2 infection. Each CDR3 protein gets one entry after TCRdb re-called the 5' RACE reads with MiXCR. The sample gives fewer than 55,000 distinct CDR3 sequences, roughly 7% of which show up once; around 7.9% is in the top ten. Sequencing was performed on whole blood. The receptor source for this set is an adult who was a healthcare worker with PCR-confirmed SARS-CoV-2 infection or an uninfected control (not recorded which).

This chain links TRBV15 with TRBJ1-5; 7 positions match TRBD1. Germline V gives CDR1 LNHNV, CDR2 YYDKDF (reference sequence). The CDR3 is made up of 15 amino acids. V was pared by 5 bases and J by 6 bases, with 10 bases of the junction left unmatched. The CDR3 protein is CATSQRNRGTQPQHF. CDR3 coding DNA: TGTGCCACCAGCCAAAGGAACAGGGGCACTCAGCCCCAGCATTTT.

The gene calls are TRBV11-3 and TRBJ2-3; D perhaps matches TRBD2 (6 bases). Germline CDR1 is SGHNT and CDR2 is YENEEA. Trimming cost V 4 bases and J 4 bases, with 18 bases left between them. CDR3 length: 16 residues. The CDR3 coding sequence is TGTGCCAGCAGCTCCCATCTAGCGTGTAGGGCAGATACGCAGTATTTT. Protein sequence: CASSSHLACRADTQYF.

This clonotype was recorded many times. The chain has TRBV12-3 or TRBV12-4 and TRBJ1-5, with 11 bases that match TRBD1. There are 16 residues in the CDR3. Losses at the gene ends were 6 bases for V and 3 bases for J; bases not matched to a gene: 7. The CDR3 DNA follows: TGTGCCAGCAGGGGTAGGACAGGGGGCACCAATCAGCCCCAGCATTTT. This sequence encodes CASRGRTGGTNQPQHF.

The chain is built from TRBV7-6 and TRBJ2-1; D is perhaps TRBD1 or TRBD2 (5 bases each). The CDR3 is made up of 16 amino acids. Trimming left V 0 bases short and J 3 bases short, with 12 bases between. Germline V lookup: CDR1 SGHVS, CDR2 FNYEAQ. The CDR3 region is CASSLAWGSNYNEQFF. The DNA for the CDR3 is TGTGCCAGCAGCTTAGCGTGGGGGTCGAACTACAATGAGCAGTTCTTC.

This clonotype was recorded a few times. The CDR3 here is CASSQQGPSTEAFF. The CDR3 coding sequence is TGTGCCAGCAGTCAACAGGGGCCCAGCACTGAAGCTTTCTTT. V is TRBV27 and J is TRBJ1-1; 7 bases agree with TRBD1. CDR3 length equals 14 residues. V trimming: 5 bases; J trimming: 4 bases; junction bases outside the gene matches: 7. Per germline, CDR1 MNHEY and CDR2 SMNVEV (reference sequence).

The chain has TRBV20-1 and TRBJ2-7; D is possibly TRBD2 (7 bases). The CDR3 totals 18 residues. The V end was cut by 0 bases, the J end by 4 bases, with 25 bases between. The germline V gene has CDR1 DFQATT and CDR2 SNEGSKA (reference sequence). CDR3 loop: CSARDVGQWISGGYEQYF. CDR3 in DNA: TGCAGTGCTAGAGATGTCGGACAGTGGATCTCCGGGGGGTACGAGCAGTACTTC.

As for this clonotype: One end of the junction fails to match germline, which may point to a read error. The chain has TRBV18 and TRBJ1-5; 7 bases align to TRBD1. Germline assignment: CDR1 KGHSH and CDR2 LQKENI. The CDR3 has 15 residues. This CDR3 reads CVSSPGGEGGQRQHF. DNA of the CDR3: TGTGTCAGCTCACCAGGGGGGGAGGGCGGTCAGCGCCAGCATTTT.

The V and J genes are TRBV6-5 and TRBJ2-5; tentatively, D is TRBD1 (6 bases). V lost 0 bases and J 4 bases, leaving 12 bases between the germline ends. The length of the CDR3 is 15 residues. Per germline, CDR1 MNHEY and CDR2 SVGAGI. CDR3 nucleotide sequence: TGTGCCAGCAGTTACTCGAGGGGGAACGGAGAGACCCAGTACTTC. This translates into CASSYSRGNGETQYF.

This clonotype was seen at least ten times. This chain links TRBV7-9 with TRBJ2-7; weak D call: TRBD1 (6 bases). Looked up from germline, CDR1 is SEHNR and CDR2 is FQNEAQ (reference sequence). V dropped 11 bases and J dropped 7 bases, with 21 bases sitting between them. The CDR3 consists of 13 residues. CDR3 in DNA: TGTGCCCCGCAAACTTTGGACAGCGGAGAGCAGTACTTC. Encoded protein: CAPQTLDSGEQYF.

This clonotype was observed many times. The V and J genes are TRBV9 and TRBJ2-7; 8 bases align to TRBD1. This CDR3 is built from 15 residues. Looked up from germline, CDR1 is SGDLS and CDR2 is YYNGEE. V dropped 4 bases and J dropped 3; count of bases not matched to a gene: 9. CDR3 nucleotide sequence: TGTGCCAGCAGCCCAGGGGGGACAGGCATCTACGAGCAGTACTTC. It translates to CASSPGGTGIYEQYF.

In this sample, this clonotype turned up many times. The chain combines TRBV20-1 with TRBJ1-3; D not resolved. Between the trimmed V and J ends, which lost 2 bases and 0 bases, there was a span of 5 bases. In germline, CDR1 is DFQATT, CDR2 SNEGSKA (reference sequence). The CDR3 consists of 13 residues. DNA of the CDR3: TGCAGTGCTAGACACAGCTCTGGAAACACCATATATTTT. This gives the protein CSARHSSGNTIYF.

This clonotype was detected only a few times. This sequence joins TRBV7-2 and TRBJ2-1; the D gene is possibly TRBD1 (5 bases). Germline V gene sequence: CDR1 SGHTA, CDR2 FQGNSA. The CDR3 is 17 residues long. Trimming cost V 2 bases and J 5 bases, with 19 bases left between them. This CDR3 is CASSLRWVPGQNNEQFF. The DNA for the CDR3 is TGTGCCAGCAGCTTACGGTGGGTGCCAGGGCAAAACAATGAGCAGTTCTTC.

This clonotype has a handful of counts. The genes are TRBV15 and TRBJ2-3; a possible D gene is TRBD2 (6 bases). This CDR3 is 14 amino acids long. Germline lookup yields CDR1 LNHNV and CDR2 YYDKDF (reference sequence). V lost 8 bases and J 2 bases, leaving 14 bases between the germline ends. CDR3: CATARGGATDTQYF. In nucleotides, the CDR3 is TGTGCCACCGCACGGGGCGGGGCCACAGATACGCAGTATTTT.

This clonotype was recorded at least ten times. CDR3 protein: CASSQVSNYGYTF. The CDR3, as DNA: TGCGCCAGCAGCCAAGTCAGTAACTATGGCTACACCTTC. V gene TRBV4-3 combines with J gene TRBJ1-2, with no clear D. Germline V gene lookup returns CDR1 LGHNA and CDR2 YSLEER. The V and J ends lost 1 base and 1 base respectively, with 4 bases between them. The CDR3 loop spans 13 amino acids.

About this clonotype: This may stem from a read error, because a much larger clone lies one nucleotide away. The rearrangement uses TRBV6-2 or TRBV6-3 and TRBJ2-2; D might be TRBD1 (6 bases). The CDR3 is 14 residues long. Germline V gives CDR1 MNHEY, CDR2 SVGEGT. Written as DNA, the CDR3 is TGTGCCAGCAGCCTGGGACAAAACACCGGGGAGCTGATTTTT. Amino acids: CASSLGQNTGELIF.

This clonotype was observed many times. The chain has TRBV19 and TRBJ2-5; the match to TRBD2 covers 11 bases. V dropped 6 bases and J dropped 3; count of bases not matched to a gene: 3. This CDR3 is built from 14 residues. Germline V gene sequence: CDR1 LNHDA, CDR2 SQIVND (reference sequence). Written as DNA, the CDR3 is TGTGCCAGTAGGCAACTAGCGGGGGAAGAGACCCAGTACTTC. Translating gives CASRQLAGEETQYF.

This clonotype was seen many times. The genes are TRBV6-2 or TRBV6-3 and TRBJ2-1; D is unresolved. This CDR3 region has 14 residues. The ends were cut back, 7 bases at V and 0 bases at J, with 10 bases in the middle. Germline CDR1 and CDR2: MNHEY and SVGEGT. Here the CDR3 reads CASIEDTSYNEQFF. The CDR3 nucleotides are TGTGCCAGCATCGAAGACACCTCCTACAATGAGCAGTTCTTC.

This clonotype has at least ten counts. The V call is TRBV7-9, the J call TRBJ2-3; D may match TRBD1 or TRBD2 (5 bases each). The ends were cut back, 4 bases at V and 1 base at J, with 24 bases in the middle. The length of the CDR3 is 19 residues. Germline V gene sequence: CDR1 SEHNR, CDR2 FQNEAQ (reference sequence). The CDR3 region is CASSSLLGPSLDGTDTQYF. CDR3 coding DNA: TGTGCCAGCAGCTCCCTGTTGGGACCCTCATTAGACGGCACAGATACGCAGTATTTT.